The present TCR beta chain was sequenced within a study of T cells after yellow fever vaccination (dated by TCRdb to between 2017 and 2020). About the investigation overall: The SMART-Seq v4 Ultra Low Input RNA kit was used to prepare libraries from fractions with low cell numbers. Two healthy male donors, one aged 18 to 30 and one aged 30 to 40 years, made up the cohort. Blood samples were taken at several timepoints before and after primary and secondary immunization, and bulk PBMC replicates and cell subsets were isolated. To track T-cell clones before and after primary and booster YFV17D yellow fever vaccination, bulk TCR alpha and beta repertoires were sequenced longitudinally. Study-wide conclusions, independent of this receptor: After the booster, most of the clones that had expanded following primary vaccination were detected again (almost 98% of CD4 and more than 85% of CD8), which suggests that memory was broadly maintained. The study included only two donors, which limits how far the findings can be generalized. The secondary T-cell response was found to be weaker but faster than the primary response, with a peak reached on day 5 rather than on day 15. A small fraction of clonotypes showed up in both the CD4 and CD8 compartments, probably as a result of convergent recombination. Because abundant contaminating clonotypes from the bulk population could be contained in FACS-sorted repertoires, computational filtering was required.

Synthesis of TCR cDNA relied on 5'RACE template switching, a step that introduced a universal primer site along with unique molecular identifiers. Priming of cDNA synthesis was performed from both the TCR alpha and TCR beta constant segments. Library amplification involved two PCR steps, and the second step added sample barcodes and sequencing adapters. Sequencing of libraries was done on Illumina HiSeq 2500 (2x100 bp) or NovaSeq (2x150 bp). Per the authors' processing: MIGEC was used to demultiplex reads and collapse the reads into UMI consensus sequences, and MiXCR was used for V(D)J alignment. Vaccine-responding clonotypes were defined with edgeR using replicate PBMC samples, requiring FDR below 0.01 and a log2 fold change above 5 up to day 15. Each bulk clonotype received a CD4 or CD8 identity based on whether the sequenced CD4 or CD8 repertoire contained that clonotype at higher abundance. TCRdb trimmed the raw reads at Q25, called clones with MiXCR and kept productive beta chains. Identical CDR3 protein sequences are pooled into one entry, listed with their most common genes and DNA. TCRdb's processing, not the authors', yielded these V and J calls. The sample records 450,000 to 650,000 distinct CDR3 sequences, approximately 13% of which are singletons. Jointly, the top ten make up about an eighth of the sample.

As concerns this clonotype: The target of this receptor is not known. One base away there is no much larger clone; base qualities are not given.

The sample's treatment or condition label, decoded: live attenuated yellow fever vaccine strain. At each blood-draw timepoint, two biological replicates of bulk PBMCs were obtained. A standard Ficoll-Paque protocol was used to isolate PBMCs from peripheral blood. TriZol was used to extract RNA from bulk PBMCs, from CD4 and CD8 fractions, and from dextramer-positive and dextramer-negative fractions. Ends trimmed: V by 5 bases, J by 4 bases; bases unmatched to a gene: 8. The germline V gene (reference sequence) gives CDR1 as SEHNR and CDR2 as FQNEAQ. Including the terminal cysteine and phenylalanine, the CDR3 comprises 15 residues. Kept here is only the CDR3 DNA, which spans 45 bases and is read in frame from base 1.

Sequenced material: PBMCs, taken on the day of the yellow fever booster vaccination. The receptor chain draws on TRBV7-9 and TRBJ2-3, with 8 middle bases fitting TRBD2. This receptor was obtained from a man under 40 who received the YFV17D yellow fever vaccine. The CDR3 in this case is CASSRQTSEADTQYF. The bases are TGTGCCAGCAGCCGCCAGACTAGCGAGGCAGATACGCAGTATTTT.